This passage covers 15 T cell receptor beta chains from one sample sequenced in a study of T cells expressing NK-cell markers. TCRdb re-analyzed the 5' RACE reads; it lists each CDR3 protein once, without DNA. Reported are some 500,000 distinct CDR3 sequences; the ten largest clones contain roughly 1.4%. Sequencing was performed on blood T cells: a sorted CD56 or NKG2C T cell subset, CD4+ or CD8+ T cells, or bulk PBMC T cells (not recorded which). These receptors came from a woman aged 45-60 years in good health.

The chain carries TRBV3-1 and TRBJ2-5; the D call of TRBD2 rests on TCRdb alone, since no DNA is present to check it. Germline lookup yields CDR1 LGHDT and CDR2 YNNKEL (reference sequence). CDR3 length: 17 amino acids. The CDR3 loop is CASSPRGAGGPSETQYF.

The chain links TRBV5-1 to TRBJ2-5; TCRdb's assignment of TRBD1 cannot be checked, as there is no DNA. This CDR3 is built from 16 residues. Looked up from germline, CDR1 is SGHRS and CDR2 is YFSETQ. The CDR3 reads CASSLSGVGQQETQYF.

The V gene is TRBV12-3 or TRBV12-4, the J gene TRBJ1-4; TCRdb lists TRBD1, though no DNA is available to test this call. This CDR3 has 17 residues. CDR3 sequence: CASSPGQGSATNEKLFF.

This rearrangement joins TRBV12-3 or TRBV12-4 to TRBJ2-1; TCRdb indicates TRBD2, and absent DNA this call remains unverified. This CDR3 spans 15 amino acids. CDR3 region: CASSPPGLASHEQFF.

The chain combines TRBV29-1 with TRBJ2-2; TCRdb gives TRBD2 as the D gene, but with no DNA this cannot be confirmed. Germline CDR1 reads SQVTM; CDR2 reads ANQGSEA. The CDR3 is made up of 13 amino acids. The CDR3 protein is CSGGTSETGELFF.

The chain recombines TRBV12-3 or TRBV12-4 with TRBJ2-3. The CDR3 spans 15 residues. CDR3: CASSFSGVSTDTQYF.

The chain has TRBV10-3 and TRBJ2-1. The germline V gene encodes CDR1 ENHRY and CDR2 SYGVKD. The CDR3 has 14 amino acids. The chain's CDR3 is CAISDFESYNEQFF.

This rearrangement joins TRBV20-1 to TRBJ2-1; the TCRdb D gene call, TRBD2, has no DNA to confirm it. Germline assignment: CDR1 DFQATT and CDR2 SNEGSKA (reference sequence). This CDR3 region has 19 residues. This chain's CDR3 is CSARDYGSRRTSSYNEQFF.

The genes are TRBV7-9 and TRBJ2-2; the D call from TCRdb, TRBD2, cannot be confirmed without DNA. Looked up from germline, CDR1 is SEHNR and CDR2 is FQNEAQ (reference sequence). This CDR3 region has 14 residues. CDR3 sequence: CASTVGGGAGELFF.

The rearrangement joins TRBV18 to TRBJ2-1; lacking DNA, the TRBD2 call made by TCRdb goes unchecked. CDR1 is KGHSH and CDR2 is LQKENI in the germline V gene. There are 15 residues in the CDR3. The CDR3 spells CASSTITSHGDEQFF.

V usage is TRBV19 and J usage is TRBJ2-2. This CDR3 has 14 residues. Germline CDR1 reads LNHDA; CDR2 reads SQIVND (reference sequence). The CDR3 loop reads CASRWGTNTGELFF.

This rearrangement joins TRBV20-1 to TRBJ1-2. The CDR3 is 12 amino acids. Germline V gene data show CDR1 as DFQATT and CDR2 as SNEGSKA (reference sequence). The CDR3 sequence: CSALDLNYGYTF.

The rearrangement joins TRBV12-5 to TRBJ1-1. CDR1 and CDR2 from the germline V gene are LGHNT and FRNRAP. CDR3 size: 14 residues. The CDR3: CASKPPGGHTEAFF.

J is TRBJ1-1 and V is TRBV7-2. This CDR3 is 15 amino acids long. Per the germline V gene, CDR1 is SGHTA and CDR2 is FQGNSA. CDR3: CASSPERRWGTESFF.

The V call is TRBV29-1, the J call TRBJ1-1. This CDR3 contains 14 residues. Germline values: CDR1 SQVTM, CDR2 ANQGSEA. The CDR3 loop reads CSVGLGGVTTEAFF.